This T cell receptor beta chain was documented in a study of T cell responses to AZD1222 COVID-19 vaccine. Study findings and constraints: Breadth and depth of Spike-specific TCRs rose after two AZD1222 doses. Targets within unmutated variant regions were reportedly found for nearly half of spike-specific TCRs.

Assay used: immunoSEQ multiplex PCR; TCRdb lists only in-frame clones, some missing. The data show more than 100,000 clones, around 92% seen once. CDR3 size: 16 residues. Germline CDR1 is MDHEN and CDR2 is SYDVKM. Trimming pared 5 bases from V and 3 bases from J, leaving 19 bases between. Concerning this clone: Its target is unknown.

Sequences were derived from peripheral blood, sampled 28 days after the second AZD1222 dose. This chain links TRBV28 with TRBJ1-1; TRBD1 might be the D (5 bases). This clonotype was obtained from an adult who received the AZD1222 COVID-19 vaccine. This chain's CDR3 is CASSLRSYLGDTEAFF. The CDR3 DNA follows: TGTGCCAGCAGTCTGCGAAGTTACCTGGGGGACACTGAAGCTTTCTTT.